One TCR beta chain is described in this entry. Its target is unknown. With a J-beta primer mix and a sample-barcoded 5' primer, a second PCR ran 7 to 11 cycles. Every individual sample yielded 2.5 million or more paired-end reads (each containing CDR3). Using its own MiXCR run on the 5' RACE reads, TCRdb lists one record per CDR3 protein. The sample carries some 1.4 million distinct CDR3 sequences, roughly 45% recorded once. This entry is derived from a study of blood T cells in healthy people across ages. Study conclusions and caveats: Among T cells, TCR beta diversity per million cells dropped roughly linearly as age rose.

V lost 0 bases to trimming and J lost 3 bases, with 5 bases between them. Germline lookup yields CDR1 LGHNT and CDR2 FRNRAP. The CDR3 is 13 residues long. The chain couples TRBV12-5 to TRBJ1-1, with D uncertain. Source material: blood. The receptor was isolated from a woman younger than 35 in good health. CDR3 nucleotide sequence: TGTGCTAGTGGTTTGGTTGCGCACACTGAAGCTTTCTTT. It encodes CASGLVAHTEAFF.